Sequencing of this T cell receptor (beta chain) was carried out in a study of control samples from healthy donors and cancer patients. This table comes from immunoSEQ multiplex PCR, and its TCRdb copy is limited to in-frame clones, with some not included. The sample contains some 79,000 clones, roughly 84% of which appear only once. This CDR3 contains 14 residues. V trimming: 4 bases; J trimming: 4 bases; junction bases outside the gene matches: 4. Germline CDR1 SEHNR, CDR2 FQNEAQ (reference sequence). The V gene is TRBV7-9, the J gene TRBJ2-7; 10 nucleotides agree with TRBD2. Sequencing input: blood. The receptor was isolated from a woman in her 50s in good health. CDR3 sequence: CASSSTSGDYEQYF. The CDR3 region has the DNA TGTGCCAGCAGCTCTACTAGCGGGGATTACGAGCAGTACTTC.